This T cell receptor (beta chain) was profiled in a study of human T cells and chemical hapten exposure. Time point: patch test 1, 2 weeks after DPC sensitization. Noted treatment: therapeutic diphenylcyclopropenone sensitization with weekly scalp DPC. The CDR3 is 18 residues long. TCRdb reanalysed the RACE reads using MiXCR and keeps one entry per CDR3 protein. In the table there are approximately 350,000 distinct CDR3 sequences, around 7% of which are singletons. The rearrangement links TRBV21-1 to TRBJ1-6. TRBV21-1 is shown as a pseudogene. The sample consisted of whole blood, taken in connection with sensitization to the hapten diphenylcyclopropenone (DPC). The sequence derives from a woman younger than 35 with alopecia areata. Some clones in this sample may be carry-over from other donors' samples. The CDR3 nucleotides are TGTGCCAGCAGCAAAGCTCCGACTTACTTCAAATGCAATTCACCCCTCCACTTT. It codes for CASSKAPTYFKCNSPLHF.